This record looks at one T cell receptor beta chain sequence and its context. Its antigen is unknown. This sample was included in a study of blood T cells in healthy people across ages. The study, taken as a whole, reports: A greater number of naive CD4+ cells and higher diversity distinguished long-lived donors from aged donors. Because sorting was not performed, PBMCs prevented conclusive naive versus antigen-experienced comparison.

Trimming left V 4 bases short and J 7 bases short, with 13 bases between. This CDR3 comprises 14 residues. A J-beta primer mix and a sample-barcoded 5' primer were used in a second PCR of about 7 to 12 cycles. Every cDNA molecule carried a tag from a template-switch adaptor bearing 12 random nucleotides. From the 5' RACE reads, TCRdb called clonotypes with MiXCR, one entry per CDR3 protein. The table has approximately 1.5 million distinct CDR3 sequences, 30% to 40% seen once. The chain joins TRBV12-3 or TRBV12-4 to TRBJ1-4, with D perhaps TRBD1 (5 bases). Source material: blood. This TCR was recovered from a woman aged 30 to 39 in good health. The CDR3 protein is CASSSGGTGEKLFF. The CDR3 region has the DNA TGTGCCAGCAGTTCCGGGGGGACGGGTGAAAAACTGTTTTTT.